Listed below are T cell receptor beta chains from one sample, sequenced in a study of OX40 agonist ivuxolimab in advanced cancers. Generated by immunoSEQ multiplex PCR, the TCRdb table keeps only in-frame clones and is missing some. Here the sample spans fewer than 100,000 clones, approximately 88% being singletons. The source material was CD4+ or CD8+ T cells sorted from blood, sampled in a trial of the OX40 agonist ivuxolimab. The receptor source for this set is an adult with an advanced solid tumor such as melanoma, head and neck, liver or kidney cancer. Each CDR3 is given with its conserved first and last residue. The D gene is left open where the match is weak. Not every row has a clone size; where given, it reads once, few, many or a size class.

v_call	d_call	j_call	clone_size	cdr3_nt	cdr3_aa
TRBV28	TRBD1	TRBJ1-4	NA	TGTGCCAGCAGTGTACAGGGGTTAGGTGAAAAACTGTTTTTT	CASSVQGLGEKLFF
TRBV10-3	NA	TRBJ2-7	NA	TGTGCCATCAGTACAGTGACCTACGAGCAGTACTTC	CAISTVTYEQYF
TRBV5-8	NA	TRBJ2-7	NA	TGTGCCAGCAGGCAGAGGGAGCAGTACTTC	CASRQREQYF
TRBV5-1	NA	TRBJ2-5	NA	TGCGCCAGCAGGAGGGCTGAGACCCAGTACTTC	CASRRAETQYF
TRBV7-2	TRBD2	TRBJ2-3	NA	TGTGCCAGCAGCACCGGGACTAGCGGGGTCACAGATACGCAGTATTTT	CASSTGTSGVTDTQYF
TRBV6-5	NA	TRBJ1-1	NA	TGTGCCAGCAGTTATAGGGAGGGCGGGGGCACTGAAGCTTTCTTT	CASSYREGGGTEAFF
TRBV19	NA	TRBJ2-1	NA	TGTGCCAGTAGTATTGGGGACTACAATGAGCAGTTCTTC	CASSIGDYNEQFF
TRBV28	TRBD2	TRBJ2-7	NA	TGTGCCAGCAGTTTATGGGGACTAGCGGGAGGGCCAGGGCAGTACTTC	CASSLWGLAGGPGQYF
TRBV6-6	TRBD2	TRBJ2-1	NA	TGTGCCAGCAGTTACTCGATAGCGGGGTACAATGAGCAGTTCTTC	CASSYSIAGYNEQFF
TRBV28	NA	TRBJ2-7	NA	TGTGCCAGCAGTTGGGACGTCCCCTACGAGCAGTACTTC	CASSWDVPYEQYF
TRBV7-8	TRBD2	TRBJ2-5	NA	TGTGCCAGCAGCTTAGTGCTAGCGGGCCGCCCGCGGACAGAGACCCAGTACTTC	CASSLVLAGRPRTETQYF
TRBV6-6	NA	TRBJ2-3	NA	TGTGCCAGCAGTTACCTGGACTATCCTAGCACAGATACGCAGTATTTT	CASSYLDYPSTDTQYF
TRBV28	TRBD2	TRBJ2-3	NA	TGTGCCAGTCGCCACGGACTAGCCACAGATACGCAGTATTTT	CASRHGLATDTQYF
TRBV27	NA	TRBJ1-1	NA	TGTGCCAGCAGCTATAGAGGCGGCACTGAAGCTTTCTTT	CASSYRGGTEAFF
TRBV18	TRBD1	TRBJ1-1	NA	TGTGCCAGCTCACCACCGGTCAGGGGGACTGAAGCTTTCTTT	CASSPPVRGTEAFF
TRBV6-6	NA	TRBJ2-3	NA	TGTGCCAGCAGTTACTTGTCCAGGAAAAGCACAGATACGCAGTATTTT	CASSYLSRKSTDTQYF
TRBV6-1	NA	TRBJ2-1	NA	TGTGCCAGCAGTGAATACAGGACACACTCCTACAATGAGCAGTTCTTC	CASSEYRTHSYNEQFF
TRBV11-3	NA	TRBJ1-1	NA	TGTGCCAGCAGCTTAGTCGGCACTGAAGCTTTCTTT	CASSLVGTEAFF
TRBV30	TRBD2	TRBJ2-5	once	TGTGCCTGGAGTGACGGACTAGCCCAAGAGACCCAGTACTTC	CAWSDGLAQETQYF
TRBV6-1	NA	TRBJ2-7	NA	TGTGCCAGCAGTGAAGACCGGTGGGTGACTCGGTACGAGCAGTACTTC	CASSEDRWVTRYEQYF
TRBV7-2	NA	TRBJ2-5	NA	TGTGCCAGCAGCCCCCTCCGAGGCGGACACAAGAGGGAGACCCAGTACTTC	CASSPLRGGHKRETQYF
TRBV7-3	NA	TRBJ2-7	NA	TGTGCCAGCAGCTTTGAAGCACAAACCCCCTACGAGCAGTACTTC	CASSFEAQTPYEQYF
TRBV9	NA	TRBJ1-3	few	TGTGCCAGCAGCGTTGAGACAGGCTCTGGAAACACCATATATTTT	CASSVETGSGNTIYF
TRBV7-9	TRBD2	TRBJ2-1	NA	TGTGCCAGCAGCATTTACAGCGGGAGGGCCTACAATGAGCAGTTCTTC	CASSIYSGRAYNEQFF
TRBV6-5	NA	TRBJ2-6	NA	TGTGCCAGCAGTTACGGCACGGATTCTGGGGCCAACGTCCTGACTTTC	CASSYGTDSGANVLTF
TRBV10-3	NA	TRBJ2-5	NA	TGTGCCATCAGTGACCCTAAAGGGGTAAAAGAGACCCAGTACTTC	CAISDPKGVKETQYF
TRBV10-2	NA	TRBJ2-3	NA	TGCGCCAGCAGTGACCTCGAACTAGCTATCACAGATACGCAGTATTTT	CASSDLELAITDTQYF
TRBV25-1	NA	TRBJ1-2	NA	TGTGCCAGCAGTGAATCTGGGAGATTGGTAGGCTACACCTTC	CASSESGRLVGYTF
TRBV5-4	TRBD2	TRBJ2-3	NA	TGTGCCAGCAGCTTCAGCGGGGACGATACGCAGTATTTT	CASSFSGDDTQYF
TRBV7-8	TRBD1	TRBJ2-7	NA	TGTGCCAGCAGCCCCGGACAGGGATTCTACGAGCAGTACTTC	CASSPGQGFYEQYF
TRBV6-1	TRBD2	TRBJ2-1	NA	TGTGCCAGCAGTGACCTTAGGCGGGAGGGGAGCAATGAGCAGTTCTTC	CASSDLRREGSNEQFF
TRBV7-8	NA	TRBJ1-1	NA	TGTGCCAGCACATACGTAGGATTGGCGAACACTGAAGCTTTCTTT	CASTYVGLANTEAFF
TRBV4-2	NA	TRBJ1-5	few	TGTGCCAGCAGCTTGGACCCCTTCAATCAGCCCCAGCATTTT	CASSLDPFNQPQHF
TRBV11-2	NA	TRBJ2-7	NA	TGTGCCAGCAGCTCGAAGGGCCTCCGAGGCTACGAGCAGTACTTC	CASSSKGLRGYEQYF
TRBV5-5	NA	TRBJ1-2	NA	TGTGCCAGCAGTCTTAATTGGGGCGGGGTCTATGGCTACACCTTC	CASSLNWGGVYGYTF
TRBV6-4	NA	TRBJ1-6	NA	TGTGCCAGCAGTGAGATTATTGGTTCACCCCTCCACTTT	CASSEIIGSPLHF
TRBV10-2	NA	TRBJ2-3	NA	TGCGCCAGCAGCAGGGGACACCGCACAGATACGCAGTATTTT	CASSRGHRTDTQYF
TRBV7-6	TRBD2	TRBJ2-1	NA	TGTGCCAGCAGCTTAACCCAGCGGGAGCTAGATGAGCAGTTCTTC	CASSLTQRELDEQFF
TRBV6-5	NA	TRBJ1-4	NA	TGTGCCAGCAGCCATACAGGGCTGGGTGAAAAACTGTTTTTT	CASSHTGLGEKLFF
TRBV7-9	NA	TRBJ1-1	NA	TGTGCCAGCAGCTTTGCCGCCAGGAGGTTAAAGAACACTGAAGCTTTCTTT	CASSFAARRLKNTEAFF
TRBV9	TRBD2	TRBJ2-7	NA	TGTGCCAGCAGCGTAGGGGCTAGCGGGCCGTACGAGCAGTACTTC	CASSVGASGPYEQYF
TRBV11-2	TRBD2	TRBJ2-2	NA	TGTGCCAGCAGCTATCTTGGACTAGCGGCGAACACCGGGGAGCTGTTTTTT	CASSYLGLAANTGELFF
TRBV28	TRBD2	TRBJ2-3	NA	TGTGCCAGCAGTTTTGCGGGAGGGCCGGGTTGGGATACGCAGTATTTT	CASSFAGGPGWDTQYF
TRBV27	NA	TRBJ2-7	once	TGTGCCAGCAGTTCACCGGGACACCCCTACGAGCAGTACTTC	CASSSPGHPYEQYF
TRBV10-3	NA	TRBJ2-1	NA	TGTGCCATCAGTGAGGTTGGGCCCGGTGAGCAGTTCTTC	CAISEVGPGEQFF
TRBV23-1	TRBD2	TRBJ2-3	once	TGCGCCAGCAGTCGAGGACTAGCGCCCACAGATACGCAGTATTTT	CASSRGLAPTDTQYF